This entry lists 18 T cell receptor beta chains sequenced from one sample in a study of control samples from healthy donors and cancer patients. Profiled with immunoSEQ multiplex PCR; TCRdb holds only in-frame clones, not every one. This table holds 130,000 or so clones, about 90% found once. The sequenced sample consisted of blood. These receptors were taken from a man between 18 and 35 years old in good health.

A note on this clone: Other DNA sequences in the sample encode the same CDR3. The rearrangement uses TRBV9 and TRBJ2-1; 12 bases are shared with TRBD2. CDR1 and CDR2 (germline): SGDLS, YYNGEE. The CDR3 length is 21 residues. Trimming at V came to 0 bases and at J to 0 bases, leaving 13 bases not matched to a gene. The CDR3 sequence: CASSVGTSGATPIPSYNEQFF. In DNA form, the CDR3 reads TGTGCCAGCAGCGTAGGGACTAGCGGGGCGACGCCGATTCCCTCCTACAATGAGCAGTTCTTC.

The chain employs TRBV28 and TRBJ2-7; 9 nucleotides agree with TRBD1. The CDR3 totals 14 residues. Germline trimming cut 6 bases from V and 8 bases from J; bases unmatched to any gene: 11. From germline, CDR1 is MDHEN and CDR2 SYDVKM. The CDR3 loop reads CASSRQGEPVKQYF. The CDR3 DNA sequence: TGTGCCAGCAGCAGACAGGGGGAGCCGGTGAAGCAGTACTTC.

J is TRBJ2-7 and V is TRBV11-1; D gene ambiguous. In germline, CDR1 is SGHAT, CDR2 FQDESV (reference sequence). Trimming stripped 5 bases from V and 2 bases from J, with 13 bases between. The CDR3 has 14 amino acids. This chain's CDR3 is CASSPWGSAYEQYF. In DNA, the CDR3 is TGTGCCAGCAGCCCTTGGGGAAGCGCCTACGAGCAGTACTTC.

J is TRBJ2-5 and V is TRBV7-9; maybe TRBD1 (5 bases). The ends were cut back, 1 base at V and 4 bases at J, with 13 bases in the middle. Germline V gene data show CDR1 as SEHNR and CDR2 as FQNEAQ (reference sequence). The CDR3 has 15 residues. CDR3 coding DNA: TGTGCCAGCAGCTTAGGGGCAGGGCCTAGAGAGACCCAGTACTTC. Translation gives CASSLGAGPRETQYF.

This clone was found once. The chain couples TRBV28 to TRBJ2-4; the match to TRBD1 covers 10 bases. The ends lost 5 bases at V and 1 base at J; junction bases unmatched: 5. The CDR3 loop spans 16 amino acids. Germline V gene lookup returns CDR1 MDHEN and CDR2 SYDVKM. The CDR3 spells CASSPTGGLAKNIQYF. DNA of the CDR3: TGTGCCAGCAGTCCGACAGGGGGCTTGGCCAAAAACATTCAGTACTTC.

The chain joins TRBV10-1 to TRBJ1-2; possible D gene TRBD1, 5 bases. CDR3 length equals 13 residues. V lost 3 bases to trimming and J lost 2 bases, with 7 bases between them. CDR1 is WNHNN and CDR2 is SYGVQD in the germline V gene (reference sequence). The CDR3 DNA sequence: TGCGCCAGCAGTGAAGACAGAAACTATGGCTACACCTTC. Translation gives CASSEDRNYGYTF.

This chain uses TRBV5-5 with TRBJ2-7; 10 bases align to TRBD2. The germline V gene encodes CDR1 SGHKS and CDR2 YYEKEE (reference sequence). V shed 4 bases, J shed 3 bases, and the junction held 13 bases outside the gene matches. This CDR3 spans 17 amino acids. The CDR3 sequence: CASSPRSGGANVYEQYF. In DNA form, the CDR3 reads TGTGCCAGCAGCCCGAGGAGCGGGGGGGCCAACGTCTACGAGCAGTACTTC.

V and J are TRBV7-6 and TRBJ2-3; D is undetermined. The CDR3 is 13 residues long. Germline loops: CDR1 SGHVS, CDR2 FNYEAQ. With 1 base removed from V and 6 bases from J, the gap between germline ends came to 8 bases. This chain's CDR3 is CASSLGLGDTQYF. The CDR3 coding sequence is TGTGCCAGCAGCTTAGGTCTCGGGGATACGCAGTATTTT.

The chain couples TRBV6-5 to TRBJ2-3, with D possibly TRBD1 on 6 matching bases. The V end was cut by 4 bases, the J end by 2 bases, with 13 bases between. The CDR3 loop spans 15 amino acids. Germline CDR1 reads MNHEY; CDR2 reads SVGAGI. CDR3 in DNA: TGTGCCAGCAGTTCGAATCGGGACATCACAGATACGCAGTATTTT. Translation: CASSSNRDITDTQYF.

Only a few counts were recorded for this clone. The chain uses TRBV6-6 and TRBJ1-2, with unresolved D. The CDR3 extends over 12 amino acids. V lost 6 bases to trimming and J lost 8 bases, with 13 bases between them. Germline-derived CDR1 and CDR2 are MNHNY and SVGAGI (reference sequence). CDR3 DNA: TGTGCCAGCAGATATATCACTGGGGGCTACACCTTC. Translation: CASRYITGGYTF.

This clone appeared once. The chain has TRBV19 and TRBJ1-2; 7 bases are a match to TRBD1. Germline CDR1 LNHDA, CDR2 SQIVND (reference sequence). Trimming took 5 bases from V and 3 from J; bases not matched to a gene: 9. The CDR3 is 15 amino acids. The CDR3 protein is CASSPQTGSHYGYTF. CDR3 coding DNA: TGTGCCAGTAGTCCCCAGACAGGGTCCCACTATGGCTACACCTTC. Full variable domain (missing parts from reference TRBV19 and TRBJ1-2): DGGITQSPKYLFRKEGQNVTLSCEQNLNHDAMYWYRQDPGQGLRLIYYSQIVNDFQKGDIAEGYSVSREKKESFPLTVTSAQKNPTAFYLCASSPQTGSHYGYTFGSGTRLTVV.

DNA of the CDR3: TGTGCCAGCAGACAGGTGAACACTGAAGCTTTCTTT. This encodes CASRQVNTEAFF. The chain combines TRBV6-5 with TRBJ1-1; tentatively, D is TRBD1 (5 bases). Germline values: CDR1 MNHEY, CDR2 SVGAGI. With 6 bases removed from V and 0 bases from J, the gap between germline ends came to 5 bases. The CDR3 consists of 12 residues.

V usage is TRBV29-1 and J usage is TRBJ2-2; D ambiguous. CDR1 is SQVTM, CDR2 ANQGSEA, per germline. The V and J ends lost 5 bases and 6 bases respectively, with 13 bases between them. The CDR3 length is 13 residues. The CDR3 DNA reads as TGCAGCGTTCGGCTATTTATTTCCGGGGAGCTGTTTTTT. Translated: CSVRLFISGELFF.

J is TRBJ1-6 and V is TRBV6-5; D remains unclear. Looked up from germline, CDR1 is MNHEY and CDR2 is SVGAGI. The CDR3 is 15 amino acids. Trimming cost V 5 bases and J 7 bases, with 15 bases left between them. The CDR3 reads CASSPSRSENSPLHF. The CDR3 coding sequence is TGTGCCAGCAGTCCCTCCCGGTCTGAGAATTCACCCCTCCACTTT.

V usage is TRBV5-1 and J usage is TRBJ2-5, with no clear D. The CDR3 spans 13 residues. The V gene's germline CDR1 is SGHRS and CDR2 YFSETQ. Trimming took off 0 bases at V and 5 bases at J, with 8 bases between the two ends. CDR3 in amino acids: CASSLGLGETQYF. The CDR3 DNA reads TGCGCCAGCAGCTTGGGTTTGGGGGAGACCCAGTACTTC.

The chain uses TRBV4-3 and TRBJ1-5; D ambiguous. The CDR3 runs to 15 residues. Deletions cut 0 bases from V and 5 bases from J, with 11 bases between. Germline V gene data show CDR1 as LGHNA and CDR2 as YSLEER. The DNA of the CDR3 is TGCGCCAGCAGCCAAGATTACCCGACCGATCAGCCCCAGCATTTT. Protein: CASSQDYPTDQPQHF.

The DNA for the CDR3 is TGTGCCAGCAGCCGAGGACAGATTGAAGCTTTCTTT. Translated: CASSRGQIEAFF. V usage is TRBV3-1 (or the pseudogene TRBV3-2) and J usage is TRBJ1-1; TRBD1 might be the D (6 bases). The V gene lost 4 bases and the J gene lost 7 bases, with 10 bases spanning the gap. The CDR3 loop spans 12 amino acids. Germline-derived CDR1 and CDR2 are LGHDT and YNNKEL (reference sequence).

This clone was counted only a few times. The gene calls are TRBV10-3 and TRBJ1-6; TRBD1 might be the D (6 bases). Germline CDR1 ENHRY, CDR2 SYGVKD. V shed 6 bases and J shed 10 bases, with 16 bases lying between them. CDR3 length: 14 amino acids. Here the CDR3 reads CAISGQGMGSPLHF. CDR3 in DNA: TGTGCCATCAGCGGGCAGGGGATGGGGTCACCCCTCCACTTT.